Each of the 14 T cell receptor beta chains below was sequenced from the same sample in a study of a mutant IDH1 vaccine in newly diagnosed glioma. Described time point: baseline, week 1 (first vaccination visit). Specified treatment: pre-vaccination baseline after standard-of-care therapy. Using immunoSEQ multiplex PCR, the repertoire was profiled, and TCRdb retains in-frame clones only, with some absent. In the table there are some 15,000 clones, about 95% of which are singletons. This sample comprised peripheral blood mononuclear cells (PBMCs), obtained from a glioma patient treated with radiotherapy, temozolomide or both. Source of these receptors: a woman between 18 and 30 years old with glioma. Some clones in this sample may be carry-over from other donors' samples.

The chain recombines TRBV7-6 with TRBJ2-7; 11 nucleotides agree with TRBD2. This CDR3 has 16 amino acids. V trimming: 3 bases; J trimming: 0 bases; junction bases outside the gene matches: 4. Germline CDR1 reads SGHVS; CDR2 reads FNYEAQ. CDR3 in amino acids: CASSLKLAGDSYEQYF. The CDR3, as DNA: TGTGCCAGCAGCTTGAAACTAGCGGGGGACTCCTACGAGCAGTACTTC.

The rearrangement links TRBV7-8 to TRBJ2-5; TRBD1 aligns across 8 bases. The V segment lost 3 bases and the J segment 1 base; nucleotides outside the gene matches: 4. The V gene's germline CDR1 is SGHVS and CDR2 FQNEAQ. The CDR3 extends over 15 amino acids. The CDR3 DNA reads as TGTGCCAGCAGCTTCGACAGGGGCAGCCAAGAGACCCAGTACTTC. This sequence encodes CASSFDRGSQETQYF.

The chain employs TRBV13 and TRBJ1-2, with no clear D. The CDR3 totals 13 residues. The germline V and J ends were trimmed by 5 bases and 3 bases, with 10 bases remaining between them. Germline V gene data show CDR1 as PRHDT and CDR2 as FYEKMQ (reference sequence). DNA for the CDR3: TGTGCCAGCAGCCCACCGGACCACTATGGCTACACCTTC. Its protein is CASSPPDHYGYTF.

The V call is TRBV4-1, the J call TRBJ2-3; D uncertain. With 4 bases removed from V and 2 bases from J, the gap between germline ends came to 16 bases. CDR3 length: 16 residues. Germline values: CDR1 MGHRA, CDR2 YSYEKL. For the CDR3, the DNA is TGCGCCAGCAGCCTCAATCCAACATTAATCACAGATACGCAGTATTTT. Encoded protein: CASSLNPTLITDTQYF.

This chain connects TRBV2 to TRBJ1-4, with D hard to call. This CDR3 has 12 amino acids. Germline CDR1 is SNHLY and CDR2 is FYNNEI. V shed 8 bases and J shed 4 bases, with 8 bases lying between them. CDR3 protein: CASRPFNEKLFF. The CDR3 region has the DNA TGTGCCAGCCGGCCATTTAATGAAAAACTGTTTTTT.

The chain has TRBV7-3 and TRBJ2-3, with 7 nucleotides matching TRBD1. Germline V gene data show CDR1 as SGHTA and CDR2 as FQGTGA. Trimming removed 4 bases from V and 3 bases from J; junction bases left unmatched: 10. The CDR3 has 16 amino acids. The CDR3 region has the DNA TGTGCCAGCAGCTCCTTTGCTTCACAGGGGACAGATACGCAGTATTTT. As protein: CASSSFASQGTDTQYF.

In this sample, this clone turned up once. The chain links TRBV10-3 to TRBJ1-2; the D is unclear. The CDR3 runs to 12 residues. Germline CDR1 is ENHRY and CDR2 is SYGVKD. Trimming stripped 3 bases from V and 4 bases from J, with 6 bases between. In DNA form, the CDR3 reads TGTGCCATCAGTGAAACTGCCTATGGCTACACCTTC. Residues: CAISETAYGYTF.

This clone was seen just once. At one of its ends the junction is not consistent with the germline gene, which may arise from a read error. The V gene is TRBV5-6, the J gene TRBJ2-7, with TRBD1 matching 9 bases. CDR1 is SGHDT, CDR2 YYEEEE, per germline. The CDR3 runs to 13 residues. CDR3 DNA: TGTGCCAGCAGCCCCCAAGGACAGGGGAGGACTCAGTTC. The encoded protein is CASSPQGQGRTQF.

CDR3 region: CATRAPGAGTEAFF. Written as DNA, the CDR3 is TGTGCCACCAGAGCCCCAGGGGCGGGCACTGAAGCTTTCTTT. The rearrangement uses TRBV10-3 and TRBJ1-1, with D possibly matching TRBD1 (6 bases). The V gene's germline CDR1 is ENHRY and CDR2 SYGVKD. The CDR3 is 14 residues long. Trimming shortened V by 10 bases and J by 4 bases, and 19 bases separated the two germline ends.

This clone came up once. The gene calls are TRBV6-5 and TRBJ2-5; unclear D gene. The V and J ends lost 6 bases and 3 bases respectively, with 11 bases between them. The CDR3 spans 13 residues. CDR1 MNHEY and CDR2 SVGAGI come from the germline V gene. The CDR3 DNA sequence: TGTGCCAGCAGCCAGTACCGGAAAGAGACCCAGTACTTC. Translating it yields CASSQYRKETQYF.

The table lists this clone with a count of one. This chain links TRBV5-4 with TRBJ1-1, with TRBD1 matching 10 bases. Germline V gives CDR1 SGHNT, CDR2 YYREEE (reference sequence). The CDR3 covers 15 residues. V trimming: 4 bases; J trimming: 3 bases; junction bases outside the gene matches: 6. DNA for the CDR3: TGTGCCAGCAGCGTGGACAGGGGGAGGGACACTGAAGCTTTCTTT. Translating it yields CASSVDRGRDTEAFF. The full variable domain, completed using reference TRBV5-4 and TRBJ1-1, is ETGVTQSPTHLIKTRGQQVTLRCSSQSGHNTVSWYQQALGQGPQFIFQYYREEENGRGNFPPRFSGLQFPNYSSELNVNALELDDSALYLCASSVDRGRDTEAFFGQGTRLTVV.

The rearrangement links TRBV28 to TRBJ1-1; 12 nucleotides agree with TRBD1. The CDR3 totals 19 residues. In germline, CDR1 is MDHEN, CDR2 SYDVKM. Germline trimming cut 3 bases from V and 0 bases from J; bases unmatched to any gene: 11. The CDR3 loop is CASSFTPGQGARLNTEAFF. CDR3 in DNA: TGTGCCAGCAGTTTTACCCCGGGACAGGGGGCCCGTTTGAACACTGAAGCTTTCTTT.

This sequence joins TRBV5-1 and TRBJ1-5; D remains ambiguous. Germline CDR1 reads SGHRS; CDR2 reads YFSETQ. The germline V and J ends were trimmed by 2 bases and 2 bases, with 8 bases remaining between them. The CDR3 extends over 14 amino acids. The CDR3 spells CASSLDPGNQPQHF. Here the CDR3 DNA reads TGCGCCAGCAGCTTAGACCCAGGCAATCAGCCCCAGCATTTT. Full variable domain (missing parts from reference TRBV5-1 and TRBJ1-5): KAGVTQTPRYLIKTRGQQVTLSCSPISGHRSVSWYQQTPGQGLQFLFEYFSETQRNKGNFPGRFSGRQFSNSRSEMNVSTLELGDSALYLCASSLDPGNQPQHFGDGTRLSIL.

V and J are TRBV28 and TRBJ2-7; TRBD1 might be the D (6 bases). V lost 6 bases and J lost 0, with 15 bases in between. Germline V lookup: CDR1 MDHEN, CDR2 SYDVKM. This CDR3 is built from 15 residues. The CDR3 region has the DNA TGTGCCAGCAGCCGCTCGACAGGACCCTCCTACGAGCAGTACTTC. Its protein is CASSRSTGPSYEQYF.